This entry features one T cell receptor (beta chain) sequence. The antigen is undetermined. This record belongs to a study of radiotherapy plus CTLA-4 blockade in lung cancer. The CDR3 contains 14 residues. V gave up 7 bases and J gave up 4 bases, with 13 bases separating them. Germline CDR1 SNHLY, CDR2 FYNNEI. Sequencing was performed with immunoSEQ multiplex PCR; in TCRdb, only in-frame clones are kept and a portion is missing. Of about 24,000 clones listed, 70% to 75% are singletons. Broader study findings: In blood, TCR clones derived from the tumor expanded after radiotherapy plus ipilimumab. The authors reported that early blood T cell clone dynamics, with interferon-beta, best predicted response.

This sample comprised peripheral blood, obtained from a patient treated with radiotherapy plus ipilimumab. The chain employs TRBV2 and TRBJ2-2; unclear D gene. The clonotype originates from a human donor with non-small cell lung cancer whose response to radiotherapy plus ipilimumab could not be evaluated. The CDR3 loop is CASTPERVTGELFF. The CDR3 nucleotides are TGTGCCAGCACCCCGGAGAGAGTCACCGGGGAGCTGTTTTTT.